The 26 T cell receptor beta chains below were found in one sample sequenced in a study of T cell responses to AZD1222 COVID-19 vaccine. The repertoire was sequenced with immunoSEQ multiplex PCR; TCRdb's copy has only in-frame clones and lacks some. Of 100,000 or so clones in the sample, around nine tenths were seen once. The sample here was peripheral blood, taken on day 0 of AZD1222 vaccination. The receptors originated from an adult in good health.

The genes are TRBV5-6 and TRBJ2-5; the D is unclear. The CDR3 extends over 12 amino acids. In germline, CDR1 is SGHDT, CDR2 YYEEEE. V was cut by 4 bases and J by 10 bases, with 14 bases left in between. Here the CDR3 DNA reads TGTGCCAGCAGCCAGACCCACTTCAACCAGTACTTC. Protein sequence: CASSQTHFNQYF.

The chain carries TRBV21-1 and TRBJ1-5; the listed D gene, TRBD1, was not tested against the DNA. TRBV21-1 is designated a pseudogene. The length of the CDR3 is 14 residues. CDR3 nucleotide sequence: TGTGCCAGCAGTCGAACAGGGGGCGACCAGCCCCAGCATTTT. Its protein product is CASSRTGGDQPQHF.

In this sample, this clone turned up once. V is TRBV10-1 and J is TRBJ2-1, with a tentative D call TRBD2 (6 bases). This CDR3 has 10 residues. Trimming pared 6 bases from V and 10 bases from J, leaving 7 bases between. Germline V gene data show CDR1 as WNHNN and CDR2 as SYGVQD (reference sequence). The CDR3 loop is CASRTSEQFF. The CDR3 bases are TGCGCCAGCAGAACTAGCGAGCAGTTCTTC.

This clone was seen a few times. This chain uses TRBV11-3 with TRBJ2-7, with 10 bases that match TRBD1. V was pared by 3 bases and J by 4 bases, with 3 bases of the junction left unmatched. Germline V CDR1 and CDR2: SGHNT, YENEEA. The CDR3 has 14 amino acids. The CDR3 here is CASSLTGGAYEQYF. The DNA for the CDR3 is TGTGCCAGCAGCTTGACAGGGGGCGCGTACGAGCAGTACTTC. The complete variable domain, with remaining parts taken from reference TRBV11-3 and TRBJ2-7, reads EAGVVQSPRYKIIEKKQPVAFWCNPISGHNTLYWYLQNLGQGPELLIRYENEEAVDDSQLPKDRFSAERLKGVDSTLKIQPAELGDSAVYLCASSLTGGAYEQYFGPGTRLTVT.

The chain employs TRBV18 and TRBJ1-3; unclear D gene. CDR1 is KGHSH and CDR2 is LQKENI in the germline V gene. Trimming took off 2 bases at V and 4 bases at J, with 15 bases between the two ends. The CDR3 spans 16 residues. CDR3 coding DNA: TGTGCCAGCTCACCATTCGACACCCTAAGCGGAAACACCATATATTTT. It translates to CASSPFDTLSGNTIYF.

The chain couples TRBV6-2 or TRBV6-3 to TRBJ1-4; D call uncertain. The CDR3 is 12 amino acids. Per germline, CDR1 MNHEY and CDR2 SVGEGT. V was trimmed by 5 bases and J by 8 bases, leaving 9 bases between them. The CDR3 sequence is CASSQDGEKLFF. DNA of the CDR3: TGTGCCAGCAGTCAAGATGGAGAAAAACTGTTTTTT.

The chain combines TRBV2 with TRBJ2-7; D remains ambiguous. Germline-derived CDR1 and CDR2 are SNHLY and FYNNEI. Trimming pared 6 bases from V and 6 bases from J, leaving 12 bases between. The CDR3 runs to 12 residues. The CDR3: CASRPFTAEQYF. The DNA of the CDR3 is TGTGCCAGCAGACCCTTCACAGCCGAGCAGTACTTC.

The CDR3 spells CASGLENYNTEAFF. CDR3 in DNA: TGTGCTAGTGGTTTGGAAAATTATAACACTGAAGCTTTCTTT. The chain combines TRBV12-5 with TRBJ1-1; D remains unclear. This CDR3 has 14 amino acids. Trimming pared 1 base from V and 2 bases from J, leaving 8 bases between. Germline V lookup: CDR1 LGHNT, CDR2 FRNRAP.

The chain joins TRBV4-1 to TRBJ2-1, with D tentatively TRBD2 (6 bases). Germline-derived CDR1 and CDR2 are MGHRA and YSYEKL. The CDR3 extends over 17 amino acids. Trimming pared 0 bases from V and 1 base from J, leaving 13 bases between. The CDR3 reads CASSQEVAAGSYNEQFF. For the CDR3, the DNA is TGCGCCAGCAGCCAAGAGGTAGCGGCAGGGTCCTACAATGAGCAGTTCTTC.

The chain recombines TRBV6-1 with TRBJ2-1; D is undetermined. This CDR3 contains 14 residues. CDR1 MNHNS and CDR2 SASEGT come from the germline V gene. The V end lost 5 bases, the J end lost 0 bases, and 8 bases lay between the germline ends. CDR3 region: CASSNRSSYNEQFF. The CDR3 DNA reads TGTGCCAGCAGTAATCGAAGCTCCTACAATGAGCAGTTCTTC.

This chain uses TRBV10-3 with TRBJ1-5; D is uncertain. The CDR3 contains 14 residues. CDR1 and CDR2 (germline): ENHRY, SYGVKD. V dropped 3 bases and J dropped 2 bases, with 8 bases sitting between them. The CDR3 is CAISDLGGNQPQHF. The CDR3 DNA is TGTGCCATCAGTGACCTTGGGGGCAATCAGCCCCAGCATTTT.

This clone has only one observation. In the same sample, other DNA sequences code for this CDR3. The chain employs TRBV11-3 and TRBJ2-7; 11 nucleotides align to TRBD2. CDR1 is SGHNT, CDR2 YENEEA, per germline. The CDR3 covers 15 residues. Trimming at V came to 5 bases and at J to 1 base, leaving 4 bases not matched to a gene. The CDR3 DNA reads as TGTGCCAGCAGCCCTGGGACTAGCGGATCCTACGAGCAGTACTTC. Encoded protein: CASSPGTSGSYEQYF.

This chain connects TRBV10-2 to TRBJ1-2, with 7 nucleotides matching TRBD1. Germline trimming cut 8 bases from V and 5 bases from J; bases unmatched to any gene: 14. Germline CDR1 is WSHSY and CDR2 is SAAADI. The CDR3 consists of 15 residues. The CDR3 loop is CASGGPGTELYGYTF. Here the CDR3 DNA reads TGCGCCAGCGGGGGACCCGGGACAGAACTATATGGCTACACCTTC.

The chain combines TRBV29-1 with TRBJ2-3; D call uncertain. Trimming took 5 bases from V and 4 from J, leaving 7 bases between them. CDR1 and CDR2 from the germline V gene are SQVTM and ANQGSEA. This CDR3 contains 11 residues. In nucleotides, the CDR3 is TGCAGCGTTAAGGTGGCAGATACGCAGTATTTT. Its protein product is CSVKVADTQYF.

The V gene is TRBV7-2, the J gene TRBJ1-1; no clear D gene. Germline CDR1 and CDR2: SGHTA and FQGNSA. This CDR3 is built from 14 residues. Trimming removed 2 bases from V and 5 bases from J, with 12 bases in between. The CDR3 bases are TGTGCCAGCAGCTTAAAGTTTCTTGGGACTGAAGCTTTCTTT. Translation: CASSLKFLGTEAFF.

This clone occurred a few times. The genes are TRBV11-2 and TRBJ1-6, with 7 bases that match TRBD1. The CDR3 extends over 15 amino acids. With V trimmed by 6 bases and J by 7 bases, 9 bases remained unmatched. CDR1 and CDR2 (germline): SGHAT, FQNNGV. The CDR3 DNA follows: TGTGCCAGCAGGGCCCCGGGACAGACCAATTCACCCCTCCACTTT. Translation gives CASRAPGQTNSPLHF.

This chain links TRBV10-3 with TRBJ1-1; D is ambiguous. Germline V gene lookup returns CDR1 ENHRY and CDR2 SYGVKD. CDR3 length: 12 amino acids. Trimming removed 2 bases from V and 4 bases from J, with 5 bases in between. The CDR3 loop reads CAISEERTEAFF. DNA for the CDR3: TGTGCCATCAGTGAGGAGCGCACTGAAGCTTTCTTT.

This clone is medium-sized (0.01 to 0.1%) within its sample. The chain couples TRBV6-5 to TRBJ1-5; D not resolved. The CDR3 covers 12 residues. CDR1 is MNHEY and CDR2 is SVGAGI in the germline V gene. V was pared by 4 bases and J by 4 bases, with 5 bases between. The DNA for the CDR3 is TGTGCCAGCAGTTCAGGAAATCAGCCCCAGCATTTT. This encodes CASSSGNQPQHF.

This chain joins TRBV30 and TRBJ2-3; D is unresolved. The CDR3 consists of 13 residues. V was shortened by 2 bases and J by 6 bases, with 12 bases between the two germline ends. CDR1 GTSNPN and CDR2 SVGIG come from the germline V gene (reference sequence). The CDR3: CAWSRPPVDTQYF. CDR3 DNA sequence: TGTGCCTGGAGTAGACCCCCCGTGGATACGCAGTATTTT.

The rearrangement links TRBV27 to TRBJ1-5; 8 bases align to TRBD1. Germline-derived CDR1 and CDR2 are MNHEY and SMNVEV (reference sequence). The CDR3 extends over 14 amino acids. V lost 4 bases and J lost 4; bases outside the gene matches: 3. The CDR3 sequence is CASSWTGNNQPQHF. The CDR3 DNA is TGTGCCAGCAGTTGGACAGGGAATAATCAGCCCCAGCATTTT.

J is TRBJ1-6 and V is TRBV3-1 (or the pseudogene TRBV3-2); D not certain. CDR1 is LGHDT, CDR2 YNNKEL, per germline (reference sequence). The CDR3 covers 14 residues. The V end lost 6 bases, the J end lost 7 bases, and 13 bases lay between the germline ends. CDR3 nucleotides: TGTGCCAGCAGTCTCAACTCAGTAAATTCACCCCTCCACTTT. Translated, it gives CASSLNSVNSPLHF.

This clone was recorded a few times. The DNA for the CDR3 is TGTGCCAGCAGCCAAGAAGACTATGGCTACACCTTC. Residues: CASSQEDYGYTF. V usage is TRBV7-9 and J usage is TRBJ1-2; D is unclear. With 5 bases removed from V and 3 bases from J, the gap between germline ends came to 7 bases. CDR1 SEHNR and CDR2 FQNEAQ come from the germline V gene (reference sequence). The CDR3 sequence is 12 residues long.

This clone was detected only a few times. The V and J genes are TRBV6-5 and TRBJ1-6; maybe TRBD1 (5 bases). The germline gives CDR1 MNHEY, CDR2 SVGAGI. V lost 6 bases to trimming and J lost 10 bases, with 16 bases between them. This CDR3 is 14 amino acids long. DNA of the CDR3: TGTGCCAGCAGCCTGGACATTGTATACTCACCCCTCCACTTT. Its translation: CASSLDIVYSPLHF.

The chain recombines TRBV6-5 with TRBJ1-2, with unresolved D. V lost 5 bases, J lost 2 bases, and 12 bases lay in between. The germline gives CDR1 MNHEY, CDR2 SVGAGI. The CDR3 contains 14 residues. The CDR3, as DNA: TGTGCCAGCAGTCCCATCCCGGGGAACTATGGCTACACCTTC. Its protein is CASSPIPGNYGYTF.

The V gene is TRBV30, the J gene TRBJ1-1; D uncertain. CDR1 GTSNPN and CDR2 SVGIG come from the germline V gene (reference sequence). This CDR3 comprises 14 residues. Trimming stripped 4 bases from V and 1 base from J, with 13 bases between. The CDR3 loop reads CAWTRWAENTEAFF. The CDR3 region has the DNA TGTGCCTGGACCCGATGGGCAGAGAACACTGAAGCTTTCTTT.

The chain employs TRBV19 and TRBJ2-7, with 8 nucleotides matching TRBD2. Germline lookup yields CDR1 LNHDA and CDR2 SQIVND (reference sequence). V shed 7 bases and J 4 bases; nucleotides not matched to a gene: 12. The CDR3 covers 15 residues. CDR3 in DNA: TGTGCCAGTAACGTAAGCCCCCGGGGGGGGTACGAGCAGTACTTC. Amino acids: CASNVSPRGGYEQYF.